Below, one T cell receptor (beta chain) is given with its context. The antigen is unknown. This record comes from a study of beta chain features in type 1 diabetes. Findings of the study overall: Moderate yet significant TCRB CDR3 shortening was seen in Type 1 diabetes patients in all four CD4+ subsets.

This CDR3 is built from 15 residues. Germline CDR1 and CDR2: GTSNPN and SVGIG (reference sequence). Trimming at V came to 5 bases and at J to 3 bases, leaving 10 bases not matched to a gene. Expressed TCRB transcripts were sequenced, since all the RNA that had been isolated was reverse transcribed. The repertoire was sequenced with immunoSEQ multiplex PCR; TCRdb's copy has only in-frame clones and lacks some. The repertoire includes 250,000 to 300,000 clones, roughly a quarter of them detected once, and around 0.013% sits in the top ten. The source material was naive CD4+ T cells from blood. This TCR came from a woman in her twenties or thirties with type 1 diabetes. The chain employs TRBV30 and TRBJ2-3, with 8 bases fitting TRBD1. DNA of the CDR3: TGTGCCTGGGGACTCGGACAGGGTATAACAGATACGCAGTATTTT. It specifies CAWGLGQGITDTQYF.